Included here is one TCR beta chain sequence, with context. The data are from a study of blood T cell repertoires in COVID-19. Turning to the study itself: Whether acute or convalescent, the COVID-19 samples came from the United States, Italy and Spain. T cells, B-cell-depleted T cells, or PBMCs supplied cDNA or gDNA.

Authors' methods: Nucleated cell counts were estimated from reference gene primer amplification. Some clones are missing from TCRdb's copy, which holds only in-frame ones; the method was immunoSEQ multiplex PCR. The V and J calls and clone size come from that table; D and trimming were worked out from the DNA. This sample has approximately 210,000 clones, with approximately 86% found just once. The sample was peripheral blood. This receptor was obtained from a man aged 35-49 years with acute or convalescent COVID-19.

The CDR3 DNA follows: TGTGCCAGCGTACAGGACAGTCCCTATGGCTACACCTTC. This sequence encodes CASVQDSPYGYTF. The chain carries TRBV6-5 and TRBJ1-2, with TRBD1 as a possible D gene (6 bases). The germline V gene encodes CDR1 MNHEY and CDR2 SVGAGI. The V end lost 8 bases, the J end lost 4 bases, and 14 bases lay between the germline ends. This CDR3 region has 13 residues.